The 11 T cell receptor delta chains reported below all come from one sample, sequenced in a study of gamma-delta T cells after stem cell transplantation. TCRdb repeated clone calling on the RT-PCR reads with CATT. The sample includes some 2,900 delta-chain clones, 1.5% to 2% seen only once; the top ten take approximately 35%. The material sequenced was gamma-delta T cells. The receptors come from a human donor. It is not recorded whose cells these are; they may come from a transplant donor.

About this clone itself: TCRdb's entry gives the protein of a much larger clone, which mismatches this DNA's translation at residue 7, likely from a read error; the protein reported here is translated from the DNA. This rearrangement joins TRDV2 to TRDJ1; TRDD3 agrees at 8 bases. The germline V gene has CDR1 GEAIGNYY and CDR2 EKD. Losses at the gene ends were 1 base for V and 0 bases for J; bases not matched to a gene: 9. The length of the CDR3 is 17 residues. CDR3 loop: CACDTLRDTAYTDKLIF. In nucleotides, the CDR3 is TGTGCCTGTGACACGCTGAGGGATACGGCGTACACCGATAAACTCATCTTT.

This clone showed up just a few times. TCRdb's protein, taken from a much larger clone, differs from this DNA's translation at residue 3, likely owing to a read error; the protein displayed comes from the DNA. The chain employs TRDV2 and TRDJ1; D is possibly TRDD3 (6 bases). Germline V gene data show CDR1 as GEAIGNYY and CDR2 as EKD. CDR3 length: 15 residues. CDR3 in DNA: TGTGCCCGTGACTTAATGGATACCCCCACCGATAAACTCATCTTT. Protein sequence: CARDLMDTPTDKLIF.

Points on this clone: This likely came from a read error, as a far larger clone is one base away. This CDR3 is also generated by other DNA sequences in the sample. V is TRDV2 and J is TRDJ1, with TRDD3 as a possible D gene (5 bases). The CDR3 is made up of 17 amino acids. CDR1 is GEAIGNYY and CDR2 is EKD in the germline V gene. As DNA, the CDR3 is TGTGCCTGTGACGAAGTATATTCTGGGCGATTAACCGATAAACTAATCTTT. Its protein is CACDEVYSGRLTDKLIF.

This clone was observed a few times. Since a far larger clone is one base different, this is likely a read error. The CDR3 protein is CACDTLPTWGMGTHYTDKLIF. The CDR3 DNA is TGTGCCTGTGACACGCTTCCTACCTGGGGGATGGGGACGCACTACACCGATAAACTCATCTTT. The chain recombines TRDV2 with TRDJ1; a weak D match, TRDD3 (9 bases). CDR3 length equals 21 residues. The germline CDR1 and CDR2 sequences are GEAIGNYY and EKD. Trimming removed 1 base at V and 0 bases at J, with 29 bases between.

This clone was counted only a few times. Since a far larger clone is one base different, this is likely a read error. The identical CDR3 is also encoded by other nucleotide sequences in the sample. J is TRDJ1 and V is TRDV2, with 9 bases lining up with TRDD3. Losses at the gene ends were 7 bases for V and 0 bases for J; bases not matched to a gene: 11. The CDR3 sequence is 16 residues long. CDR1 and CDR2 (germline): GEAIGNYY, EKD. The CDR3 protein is CACDPLLGEYTDKLIF. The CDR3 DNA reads TGTGCCTGCGACCCCCTACTGGGGGAGTACACCGATAAACTCATCTTT.

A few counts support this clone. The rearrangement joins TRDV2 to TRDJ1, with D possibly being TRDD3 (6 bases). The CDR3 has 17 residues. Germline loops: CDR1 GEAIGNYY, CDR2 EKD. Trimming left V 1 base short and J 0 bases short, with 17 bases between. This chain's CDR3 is CACDTVGGPRDTDKLIF. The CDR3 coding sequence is TGTGCCTGTGACACGGTGGGGGGCCCCAGGGACACCGATAAACTCATCTTT.

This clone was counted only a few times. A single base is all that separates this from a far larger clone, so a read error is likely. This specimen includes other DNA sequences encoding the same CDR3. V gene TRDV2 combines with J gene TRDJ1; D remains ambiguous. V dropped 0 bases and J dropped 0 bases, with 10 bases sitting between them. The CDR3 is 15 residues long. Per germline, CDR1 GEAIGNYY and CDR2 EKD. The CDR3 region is CACDTVGNHTDKLIF. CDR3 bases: TGTGCCTGTGACACCGTTGGGAATCACACCGATAAACTCATCTTT.

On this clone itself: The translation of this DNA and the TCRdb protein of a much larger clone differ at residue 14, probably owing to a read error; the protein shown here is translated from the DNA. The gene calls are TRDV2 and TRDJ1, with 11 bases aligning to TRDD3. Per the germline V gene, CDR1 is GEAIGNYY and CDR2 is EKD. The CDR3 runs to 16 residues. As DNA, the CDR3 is TGTGCCTGTGACACCTTAAGTGGGGGATACGCGTGGAAACCCATCTTT. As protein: CACDTLSGGYAWKPIF.

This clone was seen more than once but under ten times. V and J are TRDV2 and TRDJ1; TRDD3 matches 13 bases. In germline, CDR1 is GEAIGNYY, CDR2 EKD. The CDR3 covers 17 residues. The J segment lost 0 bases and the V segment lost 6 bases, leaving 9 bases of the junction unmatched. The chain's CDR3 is CACYSITGGYDTDKLIF. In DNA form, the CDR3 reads TGTGCCTGTTATTCGATTACTGGGGGATACGACACCGATAAACTCATCTTT.

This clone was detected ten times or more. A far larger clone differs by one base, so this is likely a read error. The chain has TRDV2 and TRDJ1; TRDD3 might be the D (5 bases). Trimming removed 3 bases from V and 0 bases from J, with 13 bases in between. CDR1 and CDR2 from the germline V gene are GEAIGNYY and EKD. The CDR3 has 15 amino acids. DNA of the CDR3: TGTGCCTGTGACGCGGTCGGGGAGAACACCGATAAACTCATCTTT. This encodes CACDAVGENTDKLIF.

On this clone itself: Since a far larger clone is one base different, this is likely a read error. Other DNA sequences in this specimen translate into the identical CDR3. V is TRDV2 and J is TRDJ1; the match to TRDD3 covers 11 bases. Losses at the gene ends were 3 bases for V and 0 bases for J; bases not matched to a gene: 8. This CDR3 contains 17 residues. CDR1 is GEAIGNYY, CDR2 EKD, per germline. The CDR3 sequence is CACDFLGDTPYTDKLIF. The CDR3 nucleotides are TGTGCCTGTGACTTCCTGGGGGATACCCCGTACACCGATAAACTCATCTTT.